This is a list of T cell receptor beta chains from one sample in a study of T-cell memory formation after mild COVID-19. TCRdb re-called the 5' RACE reads through MiXCR, storing one row per CDR3 protein. The sample yields fewer than 400,000 distinct CDR3 sequences, over 10% seen once. Sequencing was done on a sample of PBMCs or a T cell subset sorted from them (not recorded which). These receptors all stem from a man aged 18-30 years who had mild COVID-19 (a few samples of this study predate the infection). Cell type and time point are not known. Both conserved end residues are part of each CDR3. The D gene is left open where the match is weak. A row's size may be missing; if present it is once, few, many or a size class.

j_gene	v_gene	abundance	d_gene	CDR3aa	CDR3nt
TRBJ2-5	TRBV12-3/TRBV12-4	few	TRBD2	CASSLGGFQQETQYF	TGTGCCAGCAGTTTGGGGGGGTTCCAACAAGAGACCCAGTACTTC
TRBJ2-5	TRBV7-2	NA	NA	CASSSALALETQYF	TGTGCCAGCAGCTCCGCCCTAGCGTTGGAGACCCAGTACTTC
TRBJ1-2	TRBV4-3	NA	NA	CASSQSGRGRPPNYGYTF	TGCGCCAGCAGCCAGAGCGGCAGGGGTCGCCCACCTAACTATGGCTACACCTTC
TRBJ1-2	TRBV5-1	NA	NA	CASSLWGWEQANYGYTF	TGCGCCAGCAGCTTGTGGGGGTGGGAACAGGCGAACTATGGCTACACCTTC
TRBJ2-7	TRBV5-1	few	NA	CASRKDTLRQYF	TGCGCCAGCAGGAAGGACACATTAAGACAGTACTTC
TRBJ2-1	TRBV5-6	few	NA	CASSPLRLLVNEQFF	TGTGCCAGCAGCCCACTCCGGCTCCTCGTCAATGAGCAGTTCTTC
TRBJ2-7	TRBV7-2	many	NA	CASSFVAAEQYF	TGTGCCAGCAGCTTTGTTGCAGCCGAGCAGTACTTC
TRBJ1-1	TRBV24-1	few	TRBD1	CATTRRDRGILNTEAFF	TGTGCCACCACCCGCCGGGACAGGGGTATCCTGAACACTGAAGCTTTCTTT
TRBJ1-2	TRBV20-1	NA	NA	CSAGQGRGYTF	TGCAGTGCTGGTCAGGGGCGCGGCTACACCTTC
TRBJ2-3	TRBV5-1	many	NA	CASAVVVADTQYF	TGCGCCAGCGCCGTGGTCGTGGCAGATACGCAGTATTTT
TRBJ2-3	TRBV7-6	many	TRBD2	CASSPGLAGDSTDTQYF	TGTGCCAGCAGTCCGGGACTAGCGGGAGATAGCACAGATACGCAGTATTTT
TRBJ2-3	TRBV9	few	TRBD2	CASSVIAGSTDTQYF	TGTGCCAGCAGCGTAATAGCGGGGAGCACAGATACGCAGTATTTT
TRBJ2-3	TRBV7-9	NA	NA	CASSWMMGQDTQYF	TGTGCCAGCAGCTGGATGATGGGGCAAGATACGCAGTATTTT
TRBJ2-5	TRBV5-1	few	NA	CASSLDRGPGETQYF	TGCGCCAGCAGCTTAGACCGGGGACCGGGAGAGACCCAGTACTTC
TRBJ1-3	TRBV19	few	NA	CASSPTSRSGNTIYF	TGTGCCAGTAGTCCGACATCACGCTCTGGAAACACCATATATTTT
TRBJ2-5	TRBV4-3	few	NA	CASSQMVGVGETQYF	TGCGCCAGCAGCCAGATGGTCGGGGTTGGGGAGACCCAGTACTTC
TRBJ2-2	TRBV9	few	TRBD2	CASSLPSGGDTGELFF	TGTGCCAGCAGTCTTCCTAGCGGGGGGGATACCGGGGAGCTGTTTTTT
TRBJ1-6	TRBV5-1	few	TRBD1	CASSYSLDRPNSPLHF	TGCGCCAGCAGCTATAGCTTGGACAGGCCTAATTCACCCCTCCACTTT
TRBJ1-2	TRBV5-1	NA	NA	CASSLQIAYGYTF	TGCGCCAGCAGCTTGCAGATAGCTTATGGCTACACCTTC
TRBJ1-1	TRBV3-1	few	TRBD1	CASSQTGDRGRGTEAFF	TGTGCCAGCAGCCAAACAGGGGATCGAGGCAGGGGCACTGAAGCTTTCTTT
TRBJ1-2	TRBV15	few	TRBD1	CATSRAATTGSDGYTF	TGTGCCACCAGCAGAGCCGCTACGACAGGGTCTGATGGCTACACCTTC
TRBJ2-1	TRBV7-9	NA	NA	CASSRGSGSYNEQFF	TGTGCCAGCAGCCGAGGCTCCGGCTCCTACAATGAGCAGTTCTTC
TRBJ2-1	TRBV7-9	few	NA	CASSRAGTGNEQFF	TGTGCCAGCAGCCGCGCGGGCACGGGGAATGAGCAGTTCTTC
TRBJ2-5	TRBV7-2	many	NA	CASSLLTREETQYF	TGTGCCAGCAGCTTACTTACCAGGGAGGAGACCCAGTACTTC
TRBJ2-3	TRBV6-5	few	NA	CASKTGRVDTQYF	TGTGCCAGTAAGACAGGGAGGGTGGATACGCAGTATTTT
TRBJ1-2	TRBV28	NA	TRBD1	CASRPGQTYGYTF	TGTGCCAGCAGGCCGGGACAGACCTATGGCTACACCTTC
TRBJ1-5	TRBV10-3	NA	NA	CAIQGGGPGSNQPQHF	TGTGCCATCCAGGGAGGAGGGCCGGGGAGCAATCAGCCCCAGCATTTT
TRBJ2-3	TRBV6-5	few	TRBD1	CASNPGQGITDTQYF	TGTGCCAGCAACCCGGGACAGGGCATCACAGATACGCAGTATTTT